The TCR beta chain described here comes from a study of CD8 T cells in ankylosing spondylitis. Study-wide results and limits: Seemingly characteristic of ankylosing spondylitis blood was a TCR beta motif consisting of roughly 8 highly homologous variants.

V lost 10 bases to trimming and J lost 6 bases, with 25 bases between them. The length of the CDR3 is 16 residues. Germline CDR1 and CDR2: LNHNV and YYDKDF (reference sequence). Only a few counts were recorded for this clonotype. Its antigen remains unknown. One entry per CDR3 protein, called by TCRdb with MiXCR from the 5' RACE reads. The table includes roughly 700,000 distinct CDR3 sequences, 19% detected once. This clonotype was obtained from a male donor with ankylosing spondylitis. The specimen was blood, either unsorted or a sorted T cell fraction (not recorded which). V usage is TRBV15 and J usage is TRBJ2-1, with D possibly called TRBD1 or TRBD2 (6 bases each). CDR3 sequence (DNA): TGTGCCATCAACAGGGATGGGAGAGGACTACGCAATGAGCAGTTCTTC. Its translation: CAINRDGRGLRNEQFF.